A single sample is the source of the 30 T cell receptor beta chains below, sequenced in a study of tumor-infiltrating lymphocytes in primary liver carcinoma (dated by TCRdb to the late 2010s). Without any cell sorting, total RNA and DNA were co-extracted from around 18-30 mg of bulk tissue using the AllPrep DNA/RNA mini kit. Sequencing was performed on an Illumina HiSeq 2500. TCRbeta-specific cDNA was reverse-transcribed from 500 ng total RNA using a constant-region primer and ProtoScript II reverse transcriptase. Three nested multiplex PCR rounds, following a slightly modified ARM-PCR procedure, were used to build the TCRbeta libraries. The first two PCR rounds used multiplex TRBV1-TRBV30 forward primers with a Cbeta reverse primer, each for roughly 11 cycles. TCRdb reran the public reads through fastp at Q25 and MiXCR, keeping productive beta chains. Here each entry gathers all rows of one CDR3 protein and keeps the most common genes and DNA. Here the sample has 95,000 to 150,000 distinct CDR3 sequences; 64% occur a single time. Of the sample, less than 10% falls within the top ten clones.

The sequencing input was liver tumor tissue from sampling region 3. The label giving this sample's cell subset or site can be read as: tumor region T3, left-lateral pole. These receptors were taken from a woman in her fifties or sixties with primary liver carcinoma and hepatitis B virus infection.

Turning to this clonotype: A much larger clone lies a single base off, so this may be a read error. Lacking the conserved final phenylalanine or tryptophan, this CDR3 likely reflects a read error. This chain uses TRBV4-1 with TRBJ2-3; possibly TRBD1 for D (9 bases). This CDR3 region has 20 residues. Looked up from germline, CDR1 is MGHRA and CDR2 is YSYEKL. V lost 4 bases to trimming and J lost 5 bases, with 31 bases between them. This CDR3 is CASSPTRTGTGTRGGDTQYL. Here the CDR3 DNA reads TGCGCCAGCAGCCCTACACGAACCGGGACAGGGACTAGGGGCGGAGATACGCAGTATTTA.

The table lists this clonotype with many counts. This chain connects TRBV12-3 or TRBV12-4 to TRBJ2-2; TRBD1 agrees at 7 bases. After removal of 3 bases from V and 0 bases from J, the junction contained 4 bases not matched to a gene. CDR3 length: 16 residues. The CDR3 DNA is TGTGCCAGCAGTTTGGGACAGTTCGCGAACACCGGGGAGCTGTTTTTT. Encoded protein: CASSLGQFANTGELFF.

The V gene is TRBV6-1, the J gene TRBJ2-1; 12 bases are shared with TRBD2. This CDR3 spans 17 amino acids. CDR1 and CDR2 from the germline V gene are MNHNS and SASEGT. V gave up 9 bases and J gave up 8 bases; unmatched junction bases: 17. CDR3 nucleotides: TGTGCCAGTGACTTCCTGACTAGCGGGAGCGATGGGGATGAGCAGTTCTTC. Protein: CASDFLTSGSDGDEQFF.

This clonotype came up a few times. It may be a read error: a sequence one base away is much more abundant. The rearrangement uses TRBV12-3 or TRBV12-4 and TRBJ2-1; 12 nucleotides align to TRBD2. V gave up 5 bases and J gave up 12 bases; unmatched junction bases: 11. The CDR3 runs to 15 residues. CDR3 nucleotides: TGTGCCAGCAGTCCGGGACGGTCTAGCGGGAGGGGGCAGTTCTTC. Translated, it gives CASSPGRSSGRGQFF.

Regarding this clonotype: No conserved phenylalanine or tryptophan ends this CDR3, so it is likely a read error. The chain links TRBV11-3 to TRBJ2-1; D is possibly TRBD1 (5 bases). This CDR3 has 14 amino acids. The germline V gene has CDR1 SGHNT and CDR2 YENEEA. CDR3 sequence reads: CASSAQGSYSEQFL. In DNA, the CDR3 is TGTGCCAGCAGCGCTCAGGGTTCCTACAGTGAGCAGTTCCTC.

The chain is built from TRBV19 and TRBJ2-7; the D gene is possibly TRBD1 (5 bases). The CDR3 length is 13 residues. V lost 2 bases, J lost 3 bases, and 8 bases lay in between. Germline assignment: CDR1 LNHDA and CDR2 SQIVND (reference sequence). The CDR3 loop is CASSIPGIYEQYF. The CDR3, as DNA: TGTGCCAGTAGTATACCAGGGATCTACGAGCAGTACTTC.

In the case of this clonotype: As the CDR3 is not closed by the conserved phenylalanine or tryptophan, this likely results from a read error. The rearrangement uses TRBV11-3 and TRBJ2-7, with 8 bases aligning to TRBD2. This CDR3 comprises 14 residues. Per germline, CDR1 SGHNT and CDR2 YENEEA. After removal of 7 bases from V and 2 bases from J, the junction contained 7 bases not matched to a gene. The CDR3 protein is CASNPGGEAYEQYI. The CDR3, as DNA: TGTGCCAGCAACCCGGGGGGGGAAGCCTACGAGCAGTACATC.

The V call is TRBV20-1, the J call TRBJ2-7; D unresolved. V lost 1 base, J lost 0 bases, and 25 bases lay in between. CDR3 size: 19 residues. Germline V lookup: CDR1 DFQATT, CDR2 SNEGSKA (reference sequence). The CDR3 DNA reads TGCAGTGCTAGAGGCTACAAGGCTTTAACGAGGTCGGACTCCTACGAGCAGTACTTC. Protein sequence: CSARGYKALTRSDSYEQYF.

About this clonotype itself: A read error may produce the germline difference seen at one junction end. This chain connects TRBV6-1 to TRBJ1-4; D may be TRBD1 (6 bases). The CDR3 runs 17 residues. Germline assignment: CDR1 MNHNS and CDR2 SASEGT. The CDR3 spells CASSPSRRGTTHEKLFF. The DNA of the CDR3 is TGTGCAAGCAGTCCATCCCGCCGAGGGACAACTCATGAAAAACTGTTTTTT.

Regarding this clonotype: Just one base apart from a much larger clone, this may be a read error. This chain joins TRBV7-9 and TRBJ2-7; 9 bases are a match to TRBD1. The germline gives CDR1 SEHNR, CDR2 FQNEAQ (reference sequence). The CDR3 contains 14 residues. CDR3 residues: CASGLDRGPYEQYF. The CDR3 nucleotides are TGTGCCAGCGGCTTGGACAGGGGACCCTACGAGCAGTACTTC. The whole variable domain, remainder taken from reference TRBV7-9 and TRBJ2-7, is DTGVSQNPRHKITKRGQNVTFRCDPISEHNRLYWYRQTLGQGPEFLTYFQNEAQLEKSRLLSDRFSAERPKGSFSTLEIQRTEQGDSAMYLCASGLDRGPYEQYFGPGTRLTVT.

Concerning this clonotype: The junction shows a germline mismatch at one end, possibly a read error. V is TRBV29-1 and J is TRBJ1-1; possible D gene TRBD1, 6 bases. Germline loops: CDR1 SQVTM, CDR2 ANQGSEA. The CDR3 sequence is 15 residues long. The CDR3, as DNA: TGCAACGTTACACGACAGGTCCGCATGAACACTGAAGCTTTCTTT. Its protein is CNVTRQVRMNTEAFF.

As regards this clonotype: This may stem from a read error, because a much larger clone lies one nucleotide away. The chain couples TRBV12-3 or TRBV12-4 to TRBJ2-7; possibly TRBD2 for D (5 bases). V lost 7 bases and J lost 2, with 15 bases in between. This CDR3 is 14 amino acids long. CDR3 region: CASTRSEGTYEQYF. CDR3 coding DNA: TGTGCCAGCACCCGATCAGAGGGTACCTACGAGCAGTACTTC.

The chain has TRBV5-6 and TRBJ2-3; tentatively, D is TRBD1 or TRBD2 (6 bases each). The CDR3 contains 14 residues. Germline V gene sequence: CDR1 SGHDT, CDR2 YYEEEE. The V gene lost 1 base and the J gene lost 7 bases, with 13 bases spanning the gap. CDR3 in amino acids: CASSLWGAANTQYF. The CDR3 coding sequence is TGTGCCAGCAGCTTGTGGGGGGCCGCAAATACGCAGTATTTT.

A few counts support this clonotype. The chain employs TRBV4-2 and TRBJ2-1; 11 positions match TRBD2. From germline, CDR1 is LGHNA and CDR2 YNFKEQ. V dropped 8 bases and J dropped 8; count of bases not matched to a gene: 5. The CDR3 runs 13 residues. CDR3 nucleotides: TGTGCCAGCCGAGCTAGCGGGAGGTATGAGCAGTTCTTC. Translated, it gives CASRASGRYEQFF.

Notes on this clonotype: The germline gene is not matched at one end of the junction; a read error may be the cause. The gene calls are TRBV11-2 and TRBJ1-2, with D possibly being TRBD1 (6 bases). Germline-derived CDR1 and CDR2 are SGHAT and FQNNGV. This CDR3 comprises 15 residues. This CDR3 reads CASSLDPGGAIRLHF. The CDR3 DNA follows: TGTGCCAGCAGCTTAGACCCCGGGGGGGCGATACGGCTACACTTC.

This chain uses TRBV28 with TRBJ1-5; 9 bases match TRBD1. CDR3 size: 17 residues. V lost 3 bases to trimming and J lost 1 base; unmatched junction nucleotides: 7. CDR1 and CDR2 from the germline V gene are MDHEN and SYDVKM. CDR3 sequence (DNA): TGTGCCAGCAGTTTGCGACAGGGGGTAATCAGCAATCAGCCCCAGCATTTT. Amino acids: CASSLRQGVISNQPQHF.

This sequence joins TRBV5-1 and TRBJ1-1; D call uncertain. Germline V gene sequence: CDR1 SGHRS, CDR2 YFSETQ. Trimming left V 0 bases short and J 11 bases short, with 8 bases between. There are 11 residues in the CDR3. CDR3 coding DNA: TGCGCCAGCAGCTTGGGTCATAGGGCTTTCTTT. This gives the protein CASSLGHRAFF. Full variable domain (rest looked up from reference TRBV5-1 and TRBJ1-1): KAGVTQTPRYLIKTRGQQVTLSCSPISGHRSVSWYQQTPGQGLQFLFEYFSETQRNKGNFPGRFSGRQFSNSRSEMNVSTLELGDSALYLCASSLGHRAFFGQGTRLTVV.

About this clonotype itself: A single base separates this from a much larger clone, so it may be a read error. This chain joins TRBV7-8 and TRBJ2-2; perhaps TRBD2 as D (6 bases). CDR3 length: 13 amino acids. Germline V gene data show CDR1 as SGHVS and CDR2 as FQNEAQ. The CDR3 DNA reads TGTGCCAGCAGCTTAGGCGGGAACGGGGGGCTGTTTTTT. Protein product: CASSLGGNGGLFF.

Turning to this clonotype: The final CDR3 position lacks the conserved phenylalanine or tryptophan, pointing to a likely read error. The chain employs TRBV11-3 and TRBJ2-3, with TRBD2 matching 8 bases. Germline CDR1 is SGHNT and CDR2 is YENEEA. The CDR3 contains 14 residues. CDR3 sequence: CASSPRTSPDTQYV. Written as DNA, the CDR3 is TGTGCCAGCAGCCCTCGGACTAGCCCAGATACTCAGTATGTT.

The rearrangement joins TRBV29-1 to TRBJ2-5, with D hard to call. Looked up from germline, CDR1 is SQVTM and CDR2 is ANQGSEA. V lost 0 bases and J lost 3, with 8 bases in between. CDR3 length equals 13 residues. The CDR3, as DNA: TGCAGCGTTGAAGAACATGCTAAAGAGACCCAGTACTTC. It translates to CSVEEHAKETQYF. Complete variable domain (other parts from reference TRBV29-1 and TRBJ2-5): SAVISQKPSRDICQRGTSLTIQCQVDSQVTMMFWYRQQPGQSLTLIATANQGSEATYESGFVIDKFPISRPNLTFSTLTVSNMSPEDSSIYLCSVEEHAKETQYFGPGTRLLVL.

As regards this clonotype: One junction end does not reproduce the germline sequence, and a read error may be involved. The chain employs TRBV28 and TRBJ2-1; D may be TRBD2 (6 bases). The CDR3 is 17 residues long. Germline lookup yields CDR1 MDHEN and CDR2 SYDVKM. The CDR3 nucleotides are TGTGCCAGCAGTTTAGGGACTTTCGTCTTCTCCTACAATGCGCAGTTCTTC. This codes for CASSLGTFVFSYNAQFF.

About this clonotype itself: This clone may be a read error of a much larger clone one base away. The rearrangement links TRBV5-5 to TRBJ2-3; D call uncertain. From germline, CDR1 is SGHKS and CDR2 YYEKEE (reference sequence). The CDR3 is 15 residues long. Between the trimmed V and J ends, which lost 1 base and 2 bases, there was a span of 11 bases. The CDR3 nucleotides read TGTGCCAGCAGCTTGAGGGCAACCTACACAGATACGCAGTATTTT. Protein sequence: CASSLRATYTDTQYF.

To note about this clonotype: A clone one base away is much larger, so this may be a read error. This chain joins TRBV5-1 and TRBJ2-2; TRBD1 matches 7 bases. V lost 0 bases and J lost 6; bases outside the gene matches: 11. Germline values: CDR1 SGHRS, CDR2 YFSETQ. The CDR3 loop spans 17 amino acids. As DNA, the CDR3 is TGCGCCAGCAGCTTGGTTAGCTCCGAGACAGGGTCCGGGGAGCTGTTTTTT. It specifies CASSLVSSETGSGELFF.

This clonotype was counted once. The rearrangement uses TRBV11-2 and TRBJ2-1; D gene unclear. Germline CDR1 reads SGHAT; CDR2 reads FQNNGV. There are 15 residues in the CDR3. Deletions cut 5 bases from V and 5 bases from J, with 16 bases between. The CDR3: CASSPYLGEDNEQFF. The DNA for the CDR3 is TGTGCCAGCAGCCCGTACCTAGGAGAGGACAATGAGCAGTTCTTC.

At least ten counts were recorded for this clonotype. V gene TRBV29-1 combines with J gene TRBJ1-1; weak D call: TRBD1 (5 bases). The CDR3 runs to 15 residues. With 8 bases removed from V and 0 bases from J, the gap between germline ends came to 19 bases. Per the germline V gene, CDR1 is SQVTM and CDR2 is ANQGSEA. CDR3 nucleotides: TGCAGCTCCTATTACTCCGGGACGATGAACACTGAAGCTTTCTTT. Protein: CSSYYSGTMNTEAFF. Using reference TRBV29-1 and TRBJ1-1 for the parts outside the CDR3, the full variable domain is SAVISQKPSRDICQRGTSLTIQCQVDSQVTMMFWYRQQPGQSLTLIATANQGSEATYESGFVIDKFPISRPNLTFSTLTVSNMSPEDSSIYLCSSYYSGTMNTEAFFGQGTRLTVV.

This clonotype has only a few counts. The rearrangement uses TRBV28 and TRBJ1-4; D is perhaps TRBD1 (5 bases). CDR1 and CDR2 (germline): MDHEN, SYDVKM. V was cut by 7 bases and J by 12 bases, with 15 bases left in between. The CDR3 is made up of 12 amino acids. The CDR3 loop reads CASNDRGGELFF. CDR3 in DNA: TGTGCCAGCAATGACCGGGGAGGGGAACTGTTTTTT.

Concerning this clonotype: One base away lies a much larger clone, so this may be a sequencing read error. The chain joins TRBV12-3 or TRBV12-4 to TRBJ1-1; tentative D call: TRBD1 (5 bases). The CDR3 covers 14 residues. In DNA form, the CDR3 reads TGTGCCAACAGTTTGGGGGTACTGGCCACTGAAGCTTTCTTT. As protein: CANSLGVLATEAFF.

This chain connects TRBV5-1 to TRBJ2-5; D remains ambiguous. The CDR3 runs 14 residues. V dropped 6 bases and J dropped 2 bases, with 14 bases sitting between them. Germline V gene sequence: CDR1 SGHRS, CDR2 YFSETQ. Written as DNA, the CDR3 is TGCGCCAGCAACCCTACGGTAACTCAAGAGACCCAGTACTTC. Its translation is CASNPTVTQETQYF. Based on the CDR3 plus reference TRBV5-1 and TRBJ2-5, the full variable domain is KAGVTQTPRYLIKTRGQQVTLSCSPISGHRSVSWYQQTPGQGLQFLFEYFSETQRNKGNFPGRFSGRQFSNSRSEMNVSTLELGDSALYLCASNPTVTQETQYFGPGTRLLVL.

With regard to this clonotype: Mismatch with germline at one junction end may stem from a read error. This rearrangement joins TRBV19 to TRBJ2-2; tentatively, D is TRBD2 (6 bases). CDR3 size: 13 residues. Germline CDR1 reads LNHDA; CDR2 reads SQIVND (reference sequence). In nucleotides, the CDR3 is TGTGCCAGTAGTATTTTGTCAGGCGGGGAGCCGTTTTTT. Translating it yields CASSILSGGEPFF. The full variable domain, its missing parts supplied by reference TRBV19 and TRBJ2-2, is DGGITQSPKYLFRKEGQNVTLSCEQNLNHDAMYWYRQDPGQGLRLIYYSQIVNDFQKGDIAEGYSVSREKKESFPLTVTSAQKNPTAFYLCASSILSGGEPFFGEGSRLTVL.

To note about this clonotype: A read error may produce the germline difference seen at one junction end. This chain uses TRBV7-3 with TRBJ2-1; 11 bases fit TRBD2. The germline gives CDR1 SGHTA, CDR2 FQGTGA. CDR3 size: 16 residues. The CDR3 region is CVSSLLGTSGHNEQFF. CDR3 sequence (DNA): TGTGTCAGCAGTCTACTGGGGACTAGCGGACACAATGAGCAGTTCTTC.